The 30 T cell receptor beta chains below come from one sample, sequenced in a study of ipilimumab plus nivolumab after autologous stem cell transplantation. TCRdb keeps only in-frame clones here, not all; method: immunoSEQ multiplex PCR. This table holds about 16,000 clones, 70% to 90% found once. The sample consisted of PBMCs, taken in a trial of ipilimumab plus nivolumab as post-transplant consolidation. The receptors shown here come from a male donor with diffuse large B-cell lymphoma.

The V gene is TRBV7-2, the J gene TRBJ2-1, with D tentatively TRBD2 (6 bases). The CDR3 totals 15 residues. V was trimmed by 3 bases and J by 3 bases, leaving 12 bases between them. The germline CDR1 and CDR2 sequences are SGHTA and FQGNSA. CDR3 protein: CASSFGLAYYNEQFF. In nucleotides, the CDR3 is TGTGCCAGCAGCTTTGGTCTAGCGTACTACAATGAGCAGTTCTTC.

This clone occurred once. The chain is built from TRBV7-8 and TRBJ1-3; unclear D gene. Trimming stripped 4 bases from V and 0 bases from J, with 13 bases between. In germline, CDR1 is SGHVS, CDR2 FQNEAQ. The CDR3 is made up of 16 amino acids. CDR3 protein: CASSSNRGDSGNTIYF. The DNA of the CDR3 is TGTGCCAGCAGCTCCAATCGGGGAGACTCTGGAAACACCATATATTTT. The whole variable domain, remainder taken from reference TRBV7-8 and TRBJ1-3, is GAGVSQSPRYKVAKRGQDVALRCDPISGHVSLFWYQQALGQGPEFLTYFQNEAQLDKSGLPSDRFFAERPEGSVSTLKIQRTQQEDSAVYLCASSSNRGDSGNTIYFGEGSWLTVV.

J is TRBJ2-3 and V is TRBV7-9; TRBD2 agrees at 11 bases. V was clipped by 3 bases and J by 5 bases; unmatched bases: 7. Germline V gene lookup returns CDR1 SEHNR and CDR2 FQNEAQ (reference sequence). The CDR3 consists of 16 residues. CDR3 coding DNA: TGTGCCAGCAGCTTCAGTCTAGCGGGAGGCATAGATACGCAGTATTTT. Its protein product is CASSFSLAGGIDTQYF.

The CDR3, as DNA: TGTGCCAGCAGCTCGCCAAAATTGGGGGGCATGGGCTACACCTTC. It is translated as CASSSPKLGGMGYTF. This chain connects TRBV13 to TRBJ1-2, with D possibly TRBD1 on 6 matching bases. This CDR3 is built from 15 residues. The germline gives CDR1 PRHDT, CDR2 FYEKMQ (reference sequence). With 4 bases removed from V and 8 bases from J, the gap between germline ends came to 20 bases.

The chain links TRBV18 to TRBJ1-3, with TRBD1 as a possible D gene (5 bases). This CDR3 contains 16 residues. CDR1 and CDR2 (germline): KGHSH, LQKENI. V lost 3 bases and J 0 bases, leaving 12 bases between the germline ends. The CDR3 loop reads CASSPLGTVSGNTIYF. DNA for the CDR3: TGTGCCAGCTCACCCTTGGGGACGGTCTCTGGAAACACCATATATTTT.

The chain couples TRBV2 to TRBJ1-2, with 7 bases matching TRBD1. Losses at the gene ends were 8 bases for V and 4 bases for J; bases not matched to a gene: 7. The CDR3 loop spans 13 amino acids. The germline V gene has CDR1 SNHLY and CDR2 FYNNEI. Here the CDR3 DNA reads TGTGCCAGCGGACGACAGGGACTCTATGGCTACACCTTC. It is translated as CASGRQGLYGYTF.

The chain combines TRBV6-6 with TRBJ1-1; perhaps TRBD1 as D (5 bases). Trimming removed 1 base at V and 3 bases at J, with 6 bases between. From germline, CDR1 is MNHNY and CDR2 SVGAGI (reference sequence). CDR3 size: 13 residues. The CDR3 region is CASSYLGDTEAFF. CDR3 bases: TGTGCCAGCAGTTACTTGGGGGACACTGAAGCTTTCTTT.

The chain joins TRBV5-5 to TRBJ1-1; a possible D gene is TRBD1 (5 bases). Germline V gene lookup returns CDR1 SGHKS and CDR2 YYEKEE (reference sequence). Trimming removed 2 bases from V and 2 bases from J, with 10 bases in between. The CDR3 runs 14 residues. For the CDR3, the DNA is TGTGCCAGCAGCTTCAGGGTTGGAAACACTGAAGCTTTCTTT. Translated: CASSFRVGNTEAFF.

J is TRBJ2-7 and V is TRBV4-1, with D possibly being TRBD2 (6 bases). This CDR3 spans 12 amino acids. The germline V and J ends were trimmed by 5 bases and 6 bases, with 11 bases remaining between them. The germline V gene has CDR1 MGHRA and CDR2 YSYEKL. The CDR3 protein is CASSSRDFEQYF. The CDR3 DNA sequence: TGCGCCAGCAGCAGCCGGGACTTCGAGCAGTACTTC.

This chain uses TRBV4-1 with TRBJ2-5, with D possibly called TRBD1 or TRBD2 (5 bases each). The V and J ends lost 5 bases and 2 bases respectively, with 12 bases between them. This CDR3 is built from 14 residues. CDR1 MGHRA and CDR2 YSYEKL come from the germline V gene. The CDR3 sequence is CASSVGARQETQYF. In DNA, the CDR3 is TGCGCCAGCAGCGTCGGGGCGCGGCAAGAGACCCAGTACTTC.

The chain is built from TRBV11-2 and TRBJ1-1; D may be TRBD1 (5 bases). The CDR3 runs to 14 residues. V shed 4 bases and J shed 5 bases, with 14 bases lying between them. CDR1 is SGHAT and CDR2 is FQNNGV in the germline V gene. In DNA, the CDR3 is TGTGCCAGCAGCTCCCGGGTTGGGGGTACTGAAGCTTTCTTT. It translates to CASSSRVGGTEAFF.

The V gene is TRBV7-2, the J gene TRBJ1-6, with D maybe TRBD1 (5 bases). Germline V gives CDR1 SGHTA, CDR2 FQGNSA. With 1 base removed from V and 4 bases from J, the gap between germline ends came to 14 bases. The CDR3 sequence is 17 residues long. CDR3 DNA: TGTGCCAGCAGCTTAGTGGCAGGGAAGAGGTATAATTCACCCCTCCACTTT. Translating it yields CASSLVAGKRYNSPLHF.

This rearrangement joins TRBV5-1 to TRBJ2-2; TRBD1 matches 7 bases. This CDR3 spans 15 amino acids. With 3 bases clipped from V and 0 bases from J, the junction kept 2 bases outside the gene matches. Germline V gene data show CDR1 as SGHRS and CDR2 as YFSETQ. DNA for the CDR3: TGCGCCAGCAGCTACGGGACAGCGAACACCGGGGAGCTGTTTTTT. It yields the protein CASSYGTANTGELFF.

The CDR3: CASSLRVGTGDPTSNTGELFF. The CDR3 DNA reads as TGTGCCAGCAGCTTAAGAGTAGGGACAGGGGACCCAACTTCGAACACCGGGGAGCTGTTTTTT. The V and J genes are TRBV7-3 and TRBJ2-2, with 10 nucleotides matching TRBD1. Germline CDR1 reads SGHTA; CDR2 reads FQGTGA. The length of the CDR3 is 21 residues. V lost 1 base to trimming and J lost 0 bases; unmatched junction nucleotides: 14.

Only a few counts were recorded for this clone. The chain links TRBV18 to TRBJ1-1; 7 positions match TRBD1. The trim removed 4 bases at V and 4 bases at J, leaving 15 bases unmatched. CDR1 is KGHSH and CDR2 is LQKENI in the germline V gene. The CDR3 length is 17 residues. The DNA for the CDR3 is TGTGCCAGCTCACTAAAAGGGAGAAGGGGGCAGGTCACTGAAGCTTTCTTT. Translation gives CASSLKGRRGQVTEAFF.

The CDR3 region is CASSQEAGGPGEQYF. CDR3 DNA sequence: TGCGCCAGCAGCCAAGAAGCGGGAGGGCCGGGGGAGCAGTACTTC. V and J are TRBV4-1 and TRBJ2-7; 10 nucleotides agree with TRBD2. The CDR3 is 15 residues long. The junction had 6 bases not matched to a gene; V was cut back by 0 bases and J by 7 bases. The V gene's germline CDR1 is MGHRA and CDR2 YSYEKL.

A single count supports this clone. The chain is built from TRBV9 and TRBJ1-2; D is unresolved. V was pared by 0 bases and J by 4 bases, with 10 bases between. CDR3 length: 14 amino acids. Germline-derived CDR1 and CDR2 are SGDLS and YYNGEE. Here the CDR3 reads CASSVASQTYGYTF. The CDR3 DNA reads TGTGCCAGCAGCGTAGCGTCCCAGACCTATGGCTACACCTTC.

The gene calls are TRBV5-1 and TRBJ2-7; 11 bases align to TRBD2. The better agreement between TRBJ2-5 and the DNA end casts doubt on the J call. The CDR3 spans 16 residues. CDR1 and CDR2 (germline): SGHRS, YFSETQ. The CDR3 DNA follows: TGCGCCAGCAGCTTGGAAGGTAGCGGGGGGGAAGAGACCCAGTACTTC. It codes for CASSLEGSGGEETQYF.

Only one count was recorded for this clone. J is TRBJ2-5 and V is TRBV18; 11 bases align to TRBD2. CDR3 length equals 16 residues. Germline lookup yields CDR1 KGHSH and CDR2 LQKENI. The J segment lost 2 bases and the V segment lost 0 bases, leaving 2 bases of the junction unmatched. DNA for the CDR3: TGTGCCAGCTCACCACCGGGACTAGCGGAACAAGAGACCCAGTACTTC. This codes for CASSPPGLAEQETQYF.

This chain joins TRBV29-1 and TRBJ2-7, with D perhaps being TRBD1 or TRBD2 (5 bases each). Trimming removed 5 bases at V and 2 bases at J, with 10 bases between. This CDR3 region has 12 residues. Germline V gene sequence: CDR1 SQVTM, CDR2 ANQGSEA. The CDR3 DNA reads TGCAGCGTTCGTGGGGGAGCCTACGAGCAGTACTTC. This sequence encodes CSVRGGAYEQYF.

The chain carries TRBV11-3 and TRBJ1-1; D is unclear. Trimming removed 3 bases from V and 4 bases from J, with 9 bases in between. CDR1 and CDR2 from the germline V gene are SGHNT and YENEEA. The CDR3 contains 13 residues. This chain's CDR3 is CASSLKGGTEAFF. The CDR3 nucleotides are TGTGCCAGCAGCTTGAAGGGAGGCACTGAAGCTTTCTTT.

The CDR3 DNA reads TGTGCCAGTAGTCTTGGACAGGTAAGGAACACTGAAGCTTTCTTT. This sequence encodes CASSLGQVRNTEAFF. J is TRBJ1-1 and V is TRBV19; 7 bases match TRBD1. The CDR3 runs to 15 residues. The germline V gene has CDR1 LNHDA and CDR2 SQIVND (reference sequence). The V gene end was trimmed by 5 bases and the J gene end by 1 base; junction bases not matched to a gene: 7.

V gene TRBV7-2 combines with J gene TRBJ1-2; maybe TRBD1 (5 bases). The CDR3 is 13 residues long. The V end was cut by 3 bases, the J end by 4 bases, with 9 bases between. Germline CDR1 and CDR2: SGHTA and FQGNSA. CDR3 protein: CASSLDIIYGYTF. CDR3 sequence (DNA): TGTGCCAGCAGCTTGGACATCATCTATGGCTACACCTTC.

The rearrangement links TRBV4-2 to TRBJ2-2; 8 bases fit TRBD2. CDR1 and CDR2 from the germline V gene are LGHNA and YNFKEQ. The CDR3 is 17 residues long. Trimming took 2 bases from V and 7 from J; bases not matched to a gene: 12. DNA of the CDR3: TGTGCCAGCAGCCAACCGGGGGCGGGAGGTATTGGCGGGGAGCTGTTTTTT. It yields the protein CASSQPGAGGIGGELFF.

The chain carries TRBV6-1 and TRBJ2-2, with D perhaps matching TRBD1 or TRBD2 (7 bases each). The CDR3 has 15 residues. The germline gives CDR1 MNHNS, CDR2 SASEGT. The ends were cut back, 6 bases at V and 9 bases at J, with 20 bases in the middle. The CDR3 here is CASRDDRAGARELFF. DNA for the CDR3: TGTGCCAGCAGAGACGACAGGGCGGGGGCCCGGGAGCTGTTTTTT.

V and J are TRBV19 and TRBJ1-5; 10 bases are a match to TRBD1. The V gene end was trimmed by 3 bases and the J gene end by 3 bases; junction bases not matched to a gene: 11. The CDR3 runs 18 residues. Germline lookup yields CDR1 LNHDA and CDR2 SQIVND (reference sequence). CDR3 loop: CASSIIGVGQGLNQPQHF. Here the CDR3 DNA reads TGTGCCAGTAGTATTATTGGGGTGGGACAGGGGCTCAATCAGCCCCAGCATTTT.

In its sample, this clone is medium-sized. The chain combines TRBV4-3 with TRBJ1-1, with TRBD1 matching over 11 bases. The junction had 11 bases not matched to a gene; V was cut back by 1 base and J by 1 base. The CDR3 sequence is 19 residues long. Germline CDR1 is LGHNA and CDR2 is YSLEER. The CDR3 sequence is CASSQGLGTGGGGNTEAFF. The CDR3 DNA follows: TGCGCCAGCAGCCAAGGACTGGGGACAGGGGGAGGAGGGAACACTGAAGCTTTCTTT.

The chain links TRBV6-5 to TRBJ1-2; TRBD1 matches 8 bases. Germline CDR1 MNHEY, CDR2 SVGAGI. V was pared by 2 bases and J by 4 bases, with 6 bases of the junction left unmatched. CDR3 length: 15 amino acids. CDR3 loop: CASSYNRDRIYGYTF. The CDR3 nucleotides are TGTGCCAGCAGTTACAACAGGGACAGGATCTATGGCTACACCTTC.

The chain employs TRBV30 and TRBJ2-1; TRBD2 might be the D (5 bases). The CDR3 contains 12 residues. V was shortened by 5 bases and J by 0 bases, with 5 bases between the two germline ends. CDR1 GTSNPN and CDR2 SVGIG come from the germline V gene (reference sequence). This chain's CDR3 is CAWRDSYNEQFF. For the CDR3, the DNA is TGTGCCTGGCGGGACTCCTACAATGAGCAGTTCTTC.

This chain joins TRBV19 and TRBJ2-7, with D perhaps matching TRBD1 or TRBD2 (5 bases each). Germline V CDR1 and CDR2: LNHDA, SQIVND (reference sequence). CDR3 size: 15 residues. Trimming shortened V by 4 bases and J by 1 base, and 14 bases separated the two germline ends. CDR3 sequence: CASSKPGTQSYEQYF. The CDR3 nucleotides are TGTGCCAGTAGTAAGCCGGGGACCCAGTCCTACGAGCAGTACTTC.